The next 2 T cell receptor beta chains were all read from a single sample in a study of blood T cells in healthy people across ages (dated by TCRdb to about 2015). The receptor library was made with 5' RACE. Sequencing was carried out with an Illumina HiSeq 2500. A second PCR of roughly 7 to 12 cycles was performed with a sample-barcoded 5' primer and a J-beta primer mix. In-frame beta chains were kept once TCRdb had trimmed the public reads at Q25 with fastp and called clones with MiXCR. Entries are consolidated by CDR3 protein sequence, retaining the most common genes and DNA. In this sample the table shows some 800,000 distinct CDR3 sequences, more than 20% of which occur a single time. Jointly, the top ten make up under 4.5% of the sample. This same sample was also part of a study on T cells of mothers and their children.

Input material: blood. The receptor source for this set is a boy aged 5-17 years in good health.

The chain uses TRBV20-1 and TRBJ1-2; no clear D. Germline CDR1 DFQATT, CDR2 SNEGSKA (reference sequence). V lost 5 bases and J 1 base, leaving 17 bases between the germline ends. The length of the CDR3 is 15 residues. Here the CDR3 reads CSALPLASGNYGYTF. In DNA, the CDR3 is TGCAGTGCTCTACCCCTGGCTTCTGGTAACTATGGCTACACCTTC.

The sample holds a few counts of this clonotype. This chain uses TRBV19 with TRBJ1-6; D gene uncertain. This CDR3 is 12 amino acids long. Trimming removed 7 bases at V and 13 bases at J, with 14 bases between. CDR1 and CDR2 from the germline V gene are LNHDA and SQIVND (reference sequence). The CDR3, as DNA: TGTGCCAGTAAGCGCGGCCCGGGGCCCCTCCACTTT. Its protein product is CASKRGPGPLHF.